Each of the 23 T cell receptor beta chains below was sequenced from the same sample in a study of blood T cell repertoires in COVID-19. Libraries were prepared by immunoSEQ multiplex PCR; TCRdb keeps only in-frame clonotypes and omits some of them. Of 300,000 to 400,000 clones in the sample, 86% are singletons; the top ten hold about 7.1%. The sample consisted of peripheral blood. These receptors came from a woman aged 60-75 years with COVID-19, enrolled during active disease.

This chain connects TRBV9 to TRBJ2-2; D possibly corresponds to TRBD2 (5 bases). Per the germline V gene, CDR1 is SGDLS and CDR2 is YYNGEE. The CDR3 loop spans 17 amino acids. With 4 bases removed from V and 5 bases from J, the gap between germline ends came to 21 bases. Here the CDR3 reads CASSLRTGVLSTGELFF. The DNA of the CDR3 is TGTGCCAGCAGCCTCCGGACTGGGGTCTTGAGTACCGGGGAGCTGTTTTTT.

Ten or more counts support this clone. The V and J genes are TRBV6-2 or TRBV6-3 and TRBJ1-6; D gene ambiguous. Germline V lookup: CDR1 MNHEY, CDR2 SVGEGT. The CDR3 has 15 residues. The V end lost 5 bases, the J end lost 6 bases, and 14 bases lay between the germline ends. The CDR3: CASSPYQAFNSPLHF. CDR3 nucleotides: TGTGCCAGCAGTCCCTATCAGGCCTTTAATTCACCCCTCCACTTT.

A word on this clone: Other DNA sequences in this sample translate to the same CDR3. The chain links TRBV13 to TRBJ1-3; D gene uncertain. Germline-derived CDR1 and CDR2 are PRHDT and FYEKMQ (reference sequence). This CDR3 spans 15 amino acids. The V end lost 0 bases, the J end lost 0 bases, and 6 bases lay between the germline ends. The CDR3 protein is CASSLGRGSGNTIYF. The CDR3 bases are TGTGCCAGCAGCTTAGGGCGGGGCTCTGGAAACACCATATATTTT.

The rearrangement uses TRBV5-1 and TRBJ1-3, with a possible D match to TRBD1 (6 bases). Trimming pared 4 bases from V and 1 base from J, leaving 9 bases between. Germline lookup yields CDR1 SGHRS and CDR2 YFSETQ. CDR3 size: 14 residues. The CDR3 DNA follows: TGCGCCAGCAGCGAACAGGGTTCTGGAAACACCATATATTTT. It codes for CASSEQGSGNTIYF.

V usage is TRBV7-9 and J usage is TRBJ2-5; maybe TRBD1 (5 bases). Germline lookup yields CDR1 SEHNR and CDR2 FQNEAQ (reference sequence). The CDR3 consists of 16 residues. Deletions cut 2 bases from V and 2 bases from J, with 15 bases between. CDR3 coding DNA: TGTGCCAGCAGCTTATTAAGGGGCGTCCTGCAAGAGACCCAGTACTTC. This gives the protein CASSLLRGVLQETQYF.

The chain employs TRBV15 and TRBJ2-3; tentatively, D is TRBD2 (7 bases). Trimming took 7 bases from V and 0 from J, leaving 23 bases between them. Germline CDR1 reads LNHNV; CDR2 reads YYDKDF (reference sequence). CDR3 size: 18 residues. CDR3 DNA sequence: TGTGCCACCACCAGGGGAGGGTACGGCCCCCGGAGCACAGATACGCAGTATTTT. Translating gives CATTRGGYGPRSTDTQYF. The full variable domain, its missing parts supplied by reference TRBV15 and TRBJ2-3, is DAMVIQNPRYQVTQFGKPVTLSCSQTLNHNVMYWYQQKSSQAPKLLFHYYDKDFNNEADTPDNFQSRRPNTSFCFLDIRSPGLGDTAMYLCATTRGGYGPRSTDTQYFGPGTRLTVL.

The V call is TRBV27, the J call TRBJ1-2; no definite D call. Germline loops: CDR1 MNHEY, CDR2 SMNVEV (reference sequence). The V end lost 3 bases, the J end lost 5 bases, and 31 bases lay between the germline ends. The CDR3 contains 20 residues. The DNA for the CDR3 is TGTGCCAGCAGTTTGAGGTCGGCCCCCCCCGACCGCTCCCGAATATATGGCTACACCTTC. It specifies CASSLRSAPPDRSRIYGYTF.

The rearrangement joins TRBV6-5 to TRBJ2-3; 7 nucleotides match TRBD1. In germline, CDR1 is MNHEY, CDR2 SVGAGI. V gave up 2 bases and J gave up 1 base; unmatched junction bases: 0. This CDR3 contains 14 residues. This CDR3 reads CASSYGTGTDTQYF. The CDR3 coding sequence is TGTGCCAGCAGTTACGGGACAGGCACAGATACGCAGTATTTT.

The chain combines TRBV6-2 or TRBV6-3 with TRBJ2-3; 8 positions agree with TRBD2. CDR1 is MNHEY, CDR2 SVGEGT, per germline. This CDR3 is built from 15 residues. V lost 2 bases and J lost 5; bases outside the gene matches: 6. CDR3 sequence reads: CASSYHSGAGDTQYF. CDR3 DNA sequence: TGTGCCAGCAGTTACCATAGCGGGGCGGGAGATACGCAGTATTTT.

This rearrangement joins TRBV7-2 to TRBJ2-7; weak D call: TRBD1 (6 bases). Germline values: CDR1 SGHTA, CDR2 FQGNSA. The CDR3 covers 14 residues. Trimming pared 5 bases from V and 5 bases from J, leaving 16 bases between. The CDR3 loop is CASSPLRTVHEQYF. CDR3 DNA sequence: TGTGCCAGCAGCCCCCTCCGGACAGTCCACGAGCAGTACTTC.

The chain is built from TRBV4-2 and TRBJ2-3, with D tentatively TRBD1 (5 bases). The CDR3 has 15 residues. Trimming shortened V by 0 bases and J by 4 bases, and 11 bases separated the two germline ends. Germline-derived CDR1 and CDR2 are LGHNA and YNFKEQ. The CDR3 DNA sequence: TGTGCCAGCAGCCAAGATTTAGGGGTATCAGATACGCAGTATTTT. Translation gives CASSQDLGVSDTQYF.

Concerning this clone: Other DNA sequences in the sample encode the same CDR3. This chain joins TRBV7-2 and TRBJ2-5; 13 bases are shared with TRBD2. CDR1 is SGHTA, CDR2 FQGNSA, per germline. The CDR3 extends over 18 amino acids. Germline trimming cut 4 bases from V and 1 base from J; bases unmatched to any gene: 9. This chain's CDR3 is CASSWGGTSGASQETQYF. In DNA, the CDR3 is TGTGCCAGCAGCTGGGGAGGGACTAGCGGGGCGTCCCAAGAGACCCAGTACTTC.

The chain carries TRBV7-3 and TRBJ1-1; weak D call: TRBD1 (5 bases). The V gene lost 1 base and the J gene lost 4 bases, with 13 bases spanning the gap. CDR1 and CDR2 (germline): SGHTA, FQGTGA. This CDR3 has 15 amino acids. CDR3 residues: CASSLSEGGATEAFF. The CDR3 DNA reads as TGTGCCAGCAGCTTAAGTGAAGGAGGGGCCACTGAAGCTTTCTTT.

The rearrangement links TRBV7-2 to TRBJ1-2; 9 bases are a match to TRBD1. Germline CDR1 and CDR2: SGHTA and FQGNSA. The CDR3 contains 18 residues. The ends lost 5 bases at V and 7 bases at J; junction bases unmatched: 20. The CDR3 nucleotides are TGTGCCAGCAGCCTCGGCCCGGGACAGGGTATGTTAGGTGCTGGCTACACCTTC. As protein: CASSLGPGQGMLGAGYTF. The whole variable domain, filled in from reference TRBV7-2 and TRBJ1-2, reads GAGVSQSPSNKVTEKGKDVELRCDPISGHTALYWYRQSLGQGLEFLIYFQGNSAPDKSGLPSDRFSAERTGGSVSTLTIQRTQQEDSAVYLCASSLGPGQGMLGAGYTFGSGTRLTVV.

The chain couples TRBV5-8 to TRBJ1-2; tentatively, D is TRBD1 (5 bases). V was trimmed by 2 bases and J by 1 base, leaving 9 bases between them. From germline, CDR1 is SGHTS and CDR2 YDEGEE. The CDR3 contains 14 residues. The CDR3 DNA sequence: TGTGCCAGCAGCTTCAGGGTACATAACTATGGCTACACCTTC. It yields the protein CASSFRVHNYGYTF.

The chain carries TRBV4-3 and TRBJ1-2, with TRBD1 matching 7 bases. The trim removed 1 base at V and 5 bases at J, leaving 4 bases unmatched. This CDR3 has 14 residues. CDR1 is LGHNA and CDR2 is YSLEER in the germline V gene. DNA for the CDR3: TGCGCCAGCAGCCAAGTATCACAGGGGTATGGCTACACCTTC. It translates to CASSQVSQGYGYTF.

This clone was recorded only once. V is TRBV2 and J is TRBJ1-2; TRBD1 matches 8 bases. CDR3 length equals 14 residues. Germline V gene data show CDR1 as SNHLY and CDR2 as FYNNEI. V lost 3 bases to trimming and J lost 8 bases; unmatched junction nucleotides: 8. CDR3 sequence: CASSERQGTRGYTF. The DNA for the CDR3 is TGTGCCAGCAGTGAGCGACAGGGGACGAGGGGCTACACCTTC.

J is TRBJ1-2 and V is TRBV5-5; D possibly corresponds to TRBD1 (5 bases). The germline V gene encodes CDR1 SGHKS and CDR2 YYEKEE (reference sequence). Trimming pared 1 base from V and 3 bases from J, leaving 7 bases between. CDR3 size: 13 residues. The DNA of the CDR3 is TGTGCCAGCAGCTTGTTACAGGACTATGGCTACACCTTC. Protein sequence: CASSLLQDYGYTF.

The J gene is TRBJ2-3, the V gene TRBV5-4, with 11 bases that match TRBD2. Trimming took 1 base from V and 2 from J; bases not matched to a gene: 9. The CDR3 extends over 18 amino acids. CDR1 is SGHNT, CDR2 YYREEE, per germline (reference sequence). This chain's CDR3 is CASSLPLGSGGVTDTQYF. CDR3 in DNA: TGTGCCAGCAGCTTGCCTCTGGGTAGCGGGGGGGTCACAGATACGCAGTATTTT.

This chain connects TRBV7-9 to TRBJ1-6; D unclear. The CDR3 sequence is 16 residues long. With 5 bases removed from V and 7 bases from J, the gap between germline ends came to 18 bases. Per the germline V gene, CDR1 is SEHNR and CDR2 is FQNEAQ (reference sequence). This CDR3 is CASSPSGGQPNSPLHF. The CDR3 DNA follows: TGTGCCAGCAGCCCATCCGGCGGCCAACCGAATTCACCCCTCCACTTT.

The chain couples TRBV5-1 to TRBJ1-3; 7 bases line up with TRBD1. This CDR3 has 16 residues. The germline CDR1 and CDR2 sequences are SGHRS and YFSETQ. V lost 7 bases to trimming and J lost 0 bases; unmatched junction nucleotides: 10. The CDR3 DNA reads TGCGCCAGCCAGCCAGGGGGTTCGAGCTCTGGAAACACCATATATTTT. It encodes CASQPGGSSSGNTIYF. Complete variable domain (other parts from reference TRBV5-1 and TRBJ1-3): KAGVTQTPRYLIKTRGQQVTLSCSPISGHRSVSWYQQTPGQGLQFLFEYFSETQRNKGNFPGRFSGRQFSNSRSEMNVSTLELGDSALYLCASQPGGSSSGNTIYFGEGSWLTVV.

The chain is built from TRBV30 and TRBJ1-4, with 8 bases aligning to TRBD1. V gave up 1 base and J gave up 4 bases; unmatched junction bases: 11. From germline, CDR1 is GTSNPN and CDR2 SVGIG (reference sequence). The CDR3 loop spans 17 amino acids. The CDR3 loop reads CAWSGRTGSGLNEKLFF. CDR3 coding DNA: TGTGCCTGGAGTGGAAGGACAGGGAGCGGTCTTAATGAAAAACTGTTTTTT.

This clone was recorded once. The V call is TRBV19, the J call TRBJ2-2; possible D gene TRBD1, 5 bases. This CDR3 is built from 14 residues. Germline values: CDR1 LNHDA, CDR2 SQIVND (reference sequence). Trimming left V 6 bases short and J 2 bases short, with 10 bases between. CDR3 protein: CASSPTVNTGELFF. CDR3 DNA sequence: TGTGCCAGTAGCCCGACAGTAAACACCGGGGAGCTGTTTTTT.